This TCR beta chain was profiled in a study of blood T cells in healthy people across ages. This clonotype was detected a few times. V lost 5 bases, J lost 5 bases, and 8 bases lay in between. The CDR3 has 12 amino acids. Germline V gene sequence: CDR1 SGHTA, CDR2 FQGNSA. For the second PCR, which ran for about 6 to 11 cycles, a sample-barcoded 5' primer and a J-beta primer mix were used. MiXCR, applied by TCRdb to the 5' RACE reads, yields one record per CDR3 protein. The repertoire has about 1.8 million distinct CDR3 sequences, just under 50% of them found once; the top ten carry over 2%. Material: blood. This chain links TRBV7-2 with TRBJ2-3; D is perhaps TRBD1 (5 bases). The sequence was collected from a woman in her 40s in good health. The CDR3 loop reads CASSIQGDTQYF. The CDR3 DNA reads TGTGCCAGCAGCATCCAGGGAGATACGCAGTATTTT.